A single sample gave rise to the 8 T cell receptor beta chains below, sequenced in a study of identical twins. One entry per CDR3 protein results from TCRdb running MiXCR on the 5' RACE reads. This table has approximately 500,000 distinct CDR3 sequences, roughly 15% appearing once. The same sample was also studied in work on yellow fever vaccine responses in identical twins.

The specimen was CD4+ T cells sorted from blood. The receptors were gathered from a woman under 30 in good health.

A few counts support this clonotype. This chain connects TRBV10-3 to TRBJ2-3; 7 positions match TRBD2. The CDR3 loop spans 14 amino acids. Germline V gene lookup returns CDR1 ENHRY and CDR2 SYGVKD. V shed 2 bases and J 4 bases; nucleotides not matched to a gene: 3. The CDR3 nucleotides are TGTGCCATCAGTGAGCGGGGGGACGCAGATACGCAGTATTTT. It specifies CAISERGDADTQYF.

CDR3 loop: CASSLGVGFRNHTGELFF. CDR3 nucleotides: TGCGCCAGCAGCTTAGGTGTCGGGTTCCGAAACCACACCGGGGAGCTGTTTTTT. V and J are TRBV5-1 and TRBJ2-2; D is undetermined. The V gene lost 2 bases and the J gene lost 3 bases, with 20 bases spanning the gap. This CDR3 is 18 amino acids long. The germline CDR1 and CDR2 sequences are SGHRS and YFSETQ.

This clonotype was seen only a few times. The V and J genes are TRBV12-3 or TRBV12-4 and TRBJ2-7; D not certain. Trimming took 6 bases from V and 1 from J, leaving 13 bases between them. The CDR3 length is 14 residues. CDR3 in DNA: TGTGCCAGCAGCCCTAGGGCCCAGTCCTACGAGCAGTACTTC. Amino acid sequence: CASSPRAQSYEQYF.

This clonotype occurred a few times. The chain joins TRBV20-1 to TRBJ2-7, with a possible D match to TRBD2 (6 bases). V gave up 6 bases and J gave up 3 bases, with 18 bases separating them. The germline V gene encodes CDR1 DFQATT and CDR2 SNEGSKA (reference sequence). The CDR3 extends over 14 amino acids. For the CDR3, the DNA is TGCAGTGCCACCCCGGGACTCTTATACTACGAGCAGTACTTC. As protein: CSATPGLLYYEQYF.

CDR3 in DNA: TGTGCCAGCAGCGACCTTAAGAACACTGAAGCTTTCTTT. Residues: CASSDLKNTEAFF. The chain couples TRBV7-6 to TRBJ1-1; D is unclear. V lost 5 bases and J lost 1, with 8 bases in between. Germline loops: CDR1 SGHVS, CDR2 FNYEAQ. The CDR3 runs to 13 residues.

In DNA form, the CDR3 reads TGTGCCAGCAGTTTCCGGGACAAGGGCACCGGGGAGCTGTTTTTT. Its protein is CASSFRDKGTGELFF. The chain employs TRBV12-3 or TRBV12-4 and TRBJ2-2, with TRBD1 as a possible D gene (6 bases). Trimming shortened V by 3 bases and J by 4 bases, and 12 bases separated the two germline ends. The CDR3 runs 15 residues.

The chain employs TRBV20-1 and TRBJ2-7; 7 positions match TRBD2. This CDR3 comprises 15 residues. J was trimmed by 2 bases and V by 4 bases; bases with no gene match: 11. Germline CDR1 is DFQATT and CDR2 is SNEGSKA (reference sequence). For the CDR3, the DNA is TGCAGTGCTACGAAAACCGGGACTACTGCCTACGAGCAGTACTTC. This gives the protein CSATKTGTTAYEQYF.

The CDR3 DNA follows: TGTGCCAGCAGTGACACCGGGACAGGGGCTAGCAATCAGCCCCAGCATTTT. This codes for CASSDTGTGASNQPQHF. V is TRBV2 and J is TRBJ1-5; TRBD1 matches 10 bases. V shed 3 bases and J 0 bases; nucleotides not matched to a gene: 5. This CDR3 has 17 amino acids. Germline loops: CDR1 SNHLY, CDR2 FYNNEI.